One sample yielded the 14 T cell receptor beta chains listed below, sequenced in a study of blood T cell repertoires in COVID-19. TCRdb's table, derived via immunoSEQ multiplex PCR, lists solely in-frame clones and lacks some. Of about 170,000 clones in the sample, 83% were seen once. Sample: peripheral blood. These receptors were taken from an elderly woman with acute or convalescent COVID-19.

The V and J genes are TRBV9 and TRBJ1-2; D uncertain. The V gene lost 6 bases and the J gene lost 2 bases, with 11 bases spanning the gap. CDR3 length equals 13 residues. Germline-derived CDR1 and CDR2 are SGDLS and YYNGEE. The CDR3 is CASTAANNYGYTF. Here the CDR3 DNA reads TGTGCCAGCACCGCGGCGAACAACTATGGCTACACCTTC.

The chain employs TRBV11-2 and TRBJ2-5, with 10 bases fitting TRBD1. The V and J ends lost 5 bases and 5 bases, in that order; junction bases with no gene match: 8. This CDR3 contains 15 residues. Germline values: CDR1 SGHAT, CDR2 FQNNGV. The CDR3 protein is CASSRGDRGYETQYF. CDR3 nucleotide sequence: TGTGCCAGCAGCAGGGGGGACAGGGGTTACGAGACCCAGTACTTC. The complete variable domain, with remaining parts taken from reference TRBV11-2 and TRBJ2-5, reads EAGVAQSPRYKIIEKRQSVAFWCNPISGHATLYWYQQILGQGPKLLIQFQNNGVVDDSQLPKDRFSAERLKGVDSTLKIQPAKLEDSAVYLCASSRGDRGYETQYFGPGTRLLVL.

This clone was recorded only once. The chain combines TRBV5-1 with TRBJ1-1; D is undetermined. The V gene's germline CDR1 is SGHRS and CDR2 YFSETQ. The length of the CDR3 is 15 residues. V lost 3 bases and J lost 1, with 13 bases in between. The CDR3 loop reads CASSSAGLRNTEAFF. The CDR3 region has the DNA TGCGCCAGCAGCTCGGCAGGACTAAGGAACACTGAAGCTTTCTTT.

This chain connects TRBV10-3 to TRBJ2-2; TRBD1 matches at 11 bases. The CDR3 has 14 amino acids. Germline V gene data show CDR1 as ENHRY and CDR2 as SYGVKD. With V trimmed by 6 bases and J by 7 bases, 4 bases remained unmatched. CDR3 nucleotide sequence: TGTGCCATCAGGGGACAGGGGGACGGCGGGGAGCTGTTTTTT. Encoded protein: CAIRGQGDGGELFF.

The DNA of the CDR3 is TGTGCCAGCATCCCGACAGGGGGAGCTAATGAAAAACTGTTTTTT. As protein: CASIPTGGANEKLFF. The chain couples TRBV2 to TRBJ1-4, with 9 bases matching TRBD1. The V gene's germline CDR1 is SNHLY and CDR2 FYNNEI. CDR3 length: 15 residues. V was pared by 7 bases and J by 3 bases, with 6 bases of the junction left unmatched. The entire variable domain, with the rest obtained from reference TRBV2 and TRBJ1-4, is as follows: EPEVTQTPSHQVTQMGQEVILRCVPISNHLYFYWYRQILGQKVEFLVSFYNNEISEKSEIFDDQFSVERPDGSNFTLKIRSTKLEDSAMYFCASIPTGGANEKLFFGSGTQLSVL.

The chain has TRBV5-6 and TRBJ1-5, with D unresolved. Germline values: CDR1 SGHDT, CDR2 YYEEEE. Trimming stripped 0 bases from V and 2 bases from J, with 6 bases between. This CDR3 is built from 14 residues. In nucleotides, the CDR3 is TGTGCCAGCAGCTTGGGTTCAGGCAATCAGCCCCAGCATTTT. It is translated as CASSLGSGNQPQHF.

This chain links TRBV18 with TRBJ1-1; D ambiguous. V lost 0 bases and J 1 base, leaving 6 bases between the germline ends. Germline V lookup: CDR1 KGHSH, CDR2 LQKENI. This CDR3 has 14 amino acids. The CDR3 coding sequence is TGTGCCAGCTCACCACCGGCGGGGAACACTGAAGCTTTCTTT. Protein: CASSPPAGNTEAFF.

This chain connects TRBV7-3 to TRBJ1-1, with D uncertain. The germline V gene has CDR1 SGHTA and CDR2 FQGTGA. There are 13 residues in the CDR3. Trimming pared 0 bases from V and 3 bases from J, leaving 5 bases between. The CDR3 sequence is CASSLTRDTEAFF. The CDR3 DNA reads TGTGCCAGCAGCTTAACGCGGGACACTGAAGCTTTCTTT.

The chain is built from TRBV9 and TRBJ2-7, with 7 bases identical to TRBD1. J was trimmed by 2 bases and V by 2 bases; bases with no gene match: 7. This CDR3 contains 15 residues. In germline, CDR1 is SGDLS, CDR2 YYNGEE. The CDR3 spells CASSVRDSVTYEQYF. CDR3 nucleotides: TGTGCCAGCAGCGTCCGGGACAGTGTAACCTACGAGCAGTACTTC. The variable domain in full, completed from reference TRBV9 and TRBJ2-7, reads DSGVTQTPKHLITATGQRVTLRCSPRSGDLSVYWYQQSLDQGLQFLIQYYNGEERAKGNILERFSAQQFPDLHSELNLSSLELGDSALYFCASSVRDSVTYEQYFGPGTRLTVT.

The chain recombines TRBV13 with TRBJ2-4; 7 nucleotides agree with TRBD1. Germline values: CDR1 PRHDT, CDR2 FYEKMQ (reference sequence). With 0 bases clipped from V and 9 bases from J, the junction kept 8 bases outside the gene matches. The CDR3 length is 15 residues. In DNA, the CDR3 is TGTGCCAGCAGCTTAGGTGACAGGGATCAACGCATTCAGTACTTC. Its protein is CASSLGDRDQRIQYF.

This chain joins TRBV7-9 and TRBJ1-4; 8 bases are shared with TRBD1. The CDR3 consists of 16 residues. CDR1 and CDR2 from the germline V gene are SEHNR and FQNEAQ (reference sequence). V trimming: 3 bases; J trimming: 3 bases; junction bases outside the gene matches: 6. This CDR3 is CASSFLDRVANEKLFF. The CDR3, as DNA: TGTGCCAGCAGCTTCCTGGACAGGGTTGCTAATGAAAAACTGTTTTTT. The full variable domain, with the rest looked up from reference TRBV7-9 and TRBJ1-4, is DTGVSQNPRHKITKRGQNVTFRCDPISEHNRLYWYRQTLGQGPEFLTYFQNEAQLEKSRLLSDRFSAERPKGSFSTLEIQRTEQGDSAMYLCASSFLDRVANEKLFFGSGTQLSVL.

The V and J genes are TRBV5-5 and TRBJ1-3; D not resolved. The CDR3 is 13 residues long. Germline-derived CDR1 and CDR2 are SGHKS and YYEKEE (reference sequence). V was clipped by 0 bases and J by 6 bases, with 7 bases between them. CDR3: CASSLGHKNTIYF. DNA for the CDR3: TGTGCCAGCAGCTTGGGGCATAAAAACACCATATATTTT.

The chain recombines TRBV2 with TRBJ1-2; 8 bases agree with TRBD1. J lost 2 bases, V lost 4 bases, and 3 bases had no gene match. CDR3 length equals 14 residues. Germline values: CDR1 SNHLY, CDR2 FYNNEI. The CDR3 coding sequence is TGTGCCAGCAGTGCAGGGGGCGTCAACTATGGCTACACCTTC. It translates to CASSAGGVNYGYTF.

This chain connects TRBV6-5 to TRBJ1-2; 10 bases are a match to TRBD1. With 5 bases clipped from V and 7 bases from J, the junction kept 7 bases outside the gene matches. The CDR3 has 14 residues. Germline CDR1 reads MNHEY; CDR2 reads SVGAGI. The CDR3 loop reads CASSPGTGAFGYTF. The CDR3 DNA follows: TGTGCCAGCAGTCCTGGGACAGGGGCTTTTGGCTACACCTTC.